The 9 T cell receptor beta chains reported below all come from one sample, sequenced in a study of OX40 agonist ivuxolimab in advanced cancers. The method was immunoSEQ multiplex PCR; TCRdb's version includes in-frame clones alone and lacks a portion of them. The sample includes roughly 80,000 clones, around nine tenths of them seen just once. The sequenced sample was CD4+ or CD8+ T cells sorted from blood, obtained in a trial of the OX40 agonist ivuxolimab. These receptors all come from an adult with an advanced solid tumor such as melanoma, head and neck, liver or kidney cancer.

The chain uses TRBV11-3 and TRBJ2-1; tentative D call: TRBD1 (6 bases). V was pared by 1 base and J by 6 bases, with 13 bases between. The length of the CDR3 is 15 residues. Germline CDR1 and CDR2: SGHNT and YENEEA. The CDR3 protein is CASSLGGGRSNEQFF. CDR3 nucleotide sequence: TGTGCCAGCAGCTTAGGAGGGGGTAGGAGCAATGAGCAGTTCTTC. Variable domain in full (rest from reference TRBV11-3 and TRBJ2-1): EAGVVQSPRYKIIEKKQPVAFWCNPISGHNTLYWYLQNLGQGPELLIRYENEEAVDDSQLPKDRFSAERLKGVDSTLKIQPAELGDSAVYLCASSLGGGRSNEQFFGPGTRLTVL.

The CDR3 loop is CASSAAGHIKNIQYF. DNA for the CDR3: TGTGCCAGCAGTGCAGCGGGACACATAAAAAACATTCAGTACTTC. The genes are TRBV28 and TRBJ2-4; tentatively, D is TRBD2 (7 bases). This CDR3 comprises 15 residues. Germline loops: CDR1 MDHEN, CDR2 SYDVKM. V lost 5 bases to trimming and J lost 4 bases, with 15 bases between them. The entire variable domain, with the rest obtained from reference TRBV28 and TRBJ2-4, is as follows: DVKVTQSSRYLVKRTGEKVFLECVQDMDHENMFWYRQDPGLGLRLIYFSYDVKMKEKGDIPEGYSVSREKKERFSLILESASTNQTSMYLCASSAAGHIKNIQYFGAGTRLSVL.

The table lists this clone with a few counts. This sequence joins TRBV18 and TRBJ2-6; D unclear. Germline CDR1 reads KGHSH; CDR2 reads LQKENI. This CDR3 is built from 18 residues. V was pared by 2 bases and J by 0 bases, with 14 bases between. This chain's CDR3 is CASSPWAHHDSGANVLTF. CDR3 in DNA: TGTGCCAGCTCACCATGGGCCCACCACGACTCTGGGGCCAACGTCCTGACTTTC.

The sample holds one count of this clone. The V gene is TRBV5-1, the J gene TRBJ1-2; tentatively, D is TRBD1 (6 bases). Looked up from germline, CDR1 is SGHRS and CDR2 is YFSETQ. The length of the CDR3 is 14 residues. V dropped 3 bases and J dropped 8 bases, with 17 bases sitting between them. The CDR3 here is CASSSTTDRRGYTF. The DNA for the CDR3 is TGCGCCAGCAGCTCCACAACAGACAGGCGCGGCTACACCTTC.

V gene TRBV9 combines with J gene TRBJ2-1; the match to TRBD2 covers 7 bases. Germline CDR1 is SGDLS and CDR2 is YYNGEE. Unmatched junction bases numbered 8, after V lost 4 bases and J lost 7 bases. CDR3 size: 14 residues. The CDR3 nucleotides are TGTGCCAGCAGCCCCGGACTAGGTTTTAATGAGCAGTTCTTC. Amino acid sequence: CASSPGLGFNEQFF.

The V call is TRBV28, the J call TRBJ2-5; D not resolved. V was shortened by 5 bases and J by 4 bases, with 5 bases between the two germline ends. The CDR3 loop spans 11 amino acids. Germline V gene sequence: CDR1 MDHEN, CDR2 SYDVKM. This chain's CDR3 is CASSIRETQYF. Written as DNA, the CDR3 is TGTGCCAGCAGTATTCGAGAGACCCAGTACTTC.

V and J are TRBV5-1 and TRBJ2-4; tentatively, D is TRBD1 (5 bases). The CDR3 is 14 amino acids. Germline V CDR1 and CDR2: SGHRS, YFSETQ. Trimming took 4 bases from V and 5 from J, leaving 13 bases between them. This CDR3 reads CASSRPTDQNIQYF. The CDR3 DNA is TGCGCCAGCAGCCGGCCGACAGATCAAAACATTCAGTACTTC. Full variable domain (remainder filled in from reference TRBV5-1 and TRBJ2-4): KAGVTQTPRYLIKTRGQQVTLSCSPISGHRSVSWYQQTPGQGLQFLFEYFSETQRNKGNFPGRFSGRQFSNSRSEMNVSTLELGDSALYLCASSRPTDQNIQYFGAGTRLSVL.

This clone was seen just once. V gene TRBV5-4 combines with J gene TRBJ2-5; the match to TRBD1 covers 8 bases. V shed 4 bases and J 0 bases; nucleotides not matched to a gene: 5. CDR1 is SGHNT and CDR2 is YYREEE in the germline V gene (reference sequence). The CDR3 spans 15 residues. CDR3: CASSPTGEYQETQYF. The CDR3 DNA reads TGTGCCAGCAGCCCGACAGGGGAGTACCAAGAGACCCAGTACTTC.

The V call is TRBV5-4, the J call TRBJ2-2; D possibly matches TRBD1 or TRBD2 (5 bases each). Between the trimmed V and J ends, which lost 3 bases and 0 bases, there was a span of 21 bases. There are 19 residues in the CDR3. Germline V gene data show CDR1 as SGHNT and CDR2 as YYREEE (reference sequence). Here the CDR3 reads CASSSLGTRTRTNTGELFF. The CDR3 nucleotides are TGTGCCAGCAGCTCACTAGGGACCCGGACGCGTACGAACACCGGGGAGCTGTTTTTT.